A selection of T cell receptor beta chains follows, all from one sample in a study of blood T cell repertoires in COVID-19. The assay was immunoSEQ multiplex PCR, and TCRdb's table has in-frame clones only and misses some. The sample carries tens of thousands of clones, 87% recorded once. The sequenced sample consisted of peripheral blood. These receptors were obtained from a human donor with active COVID-19. The donor label of this sample is uncertain. Both conserved end residues are trimmed from each CDR3. A D gene is named only where the DNA matches it firmly.

V gene	J gene	D gene	CDR3 protein
TRBV7-6	TRBJ2-1	-	ASSLAVPTSSSYNEQF
TRBV5-4	TRBJ2-5	-	ASSPVREEETQY
TRBV5-6	TRBJ1-4	TRBD1	ASSFTGTGYNEKLF
TRBV10-3	TRBJ1-4	-	AISESRGGGEKLF
TRBV3-1/TRBV3-2	TRBJ2-1	-	ASSPPIGAGEQF
TRBV5-5	TRBJ2-2	-	ASSPKPVTGELF
TRBV19	TRBJ1-2	-	ASGGGAANYGYT
TRBV5-8	TRBJ1-6	TRBD1	ASSLTGVHNSPLH
TRBV14	TRBJ2-3	-	ASSQGSLGGLISADTQY
TRBV6-5	TRBJ1-2	TRBD1	ASSYTTGTVEGYT
TRBV6-6	TRBJ1-2	-	ASSYEDRSNYGYT
TRBV4-2	TRBJ1-2	-	ASSQDREALYGYT
TRBV5-1	TRBJ2-2	TRBD1	ASSLGQGDTGELF
TRBV18	TRBJ1-5	-	ASSPRAGAGAQPQH
TRBV27	TRBJ2-7	TRBD2	ASSLGGRSYEQY
TRBV5-1	TRBJ1-1	-	ASSWRRDTEAF
TRBV5-4	TRBJ2-3	-	ASSYTEGGLPRSQY
TRBV5-1	TRBJ2-7	-	ASSIRDITYEQY
TRBV28	TRBJ1-2	TRBD1	ASSLTGAYGYT
TRBV9	TRBJ2-7	TRBD2	ASSVAPAGGYEQY
TRBV19	TRBJ1-5	-	ASSNQGSQPQH
TRBV14	TRBJ1-2	-	ASSQVTGYGYT
TRBV11-3	TRBJ1-4	-	ARTAWRRGNEKLF
TRBV9	TRBJ2-2	TRBD2	ASGTSGNTGELF
TRBV28	TRBJ2-6	-	ASTRGLDSGANVLT
TRBV11-1	TRBJ2-5	TRBD1	ASLDLTGEETQY
TRBV19	TRBJ2-1	-	ASRDQQGWEYEQF
TRBV7-3	TRBJ2-7	TRBD2	ASSLRTSGRALQSYEQY
TRBV7-3	TRBJ2-1	-	ASSLESVANEQF
TRBV19	TRBJ2-7	-	ASSIFGETVYEQY
TRBV19	TRBJ2-6	-	ASSIGRRAQRSGANVLT
TRBV7-2	TRBJ2-3	TRBD1	ASSFSTGPQDTQY
TRBV5-1	TRBJ2-1	TRBD1	ASSLGQGRWNEQF
TRBV7-9	TRBJ1-2	-	ASSLEGQIYGYT
TRBV18	TRBJ2-3	-	ASSLGATDTQY
TRBV19	TRBJ1-3	-	ASNPSGAGNTIY
TRBV7-3	TRBJ2-1	-	ASSPGIASNEQF
TRBV11-2	TRBJ2-4	TRBD2	ASRAGGARDIQY
TRBV19	TRBJ1-3	-	ASTTELSGNTIY
TRBV7-3	TRBJ2-3	TRBD2	ASSLGLADTDTQY
TRBV5-4	TRBJ1-1	-	ASSLASRASTEAF
TRBV21-1	TRBJ1-2	-	ASNPREDT
TRBV28	TRBJ1-5	-	ASSLIRGGQPQH
TRBV27	TRBJ2-7	TRBD2	ASRPTSGRAFEQY
TRBV6-5	TRBJ2-4	-	ASKLAKNIQY
TRBV28	TRBJ1-5	-	ASSTHQSQH
TRBV10-1	TRBJ1-1	-	ASSDMGSPNTEAF
TRBV19	TRBJ2-3	-	ASKEGELTDTQY
TRBV7-3	TRBJ2-3	-	ASSLAGLQGDTQY
TRBV5-6	TRBJ2-6	TRBD1	ASSPGTGGLGANVLT
TRBV27	TRBJ2-3	TRBD2	ASREAGGHTDTQY
TRBV20-1	TRBJ1-2	-	SANRDYGYT